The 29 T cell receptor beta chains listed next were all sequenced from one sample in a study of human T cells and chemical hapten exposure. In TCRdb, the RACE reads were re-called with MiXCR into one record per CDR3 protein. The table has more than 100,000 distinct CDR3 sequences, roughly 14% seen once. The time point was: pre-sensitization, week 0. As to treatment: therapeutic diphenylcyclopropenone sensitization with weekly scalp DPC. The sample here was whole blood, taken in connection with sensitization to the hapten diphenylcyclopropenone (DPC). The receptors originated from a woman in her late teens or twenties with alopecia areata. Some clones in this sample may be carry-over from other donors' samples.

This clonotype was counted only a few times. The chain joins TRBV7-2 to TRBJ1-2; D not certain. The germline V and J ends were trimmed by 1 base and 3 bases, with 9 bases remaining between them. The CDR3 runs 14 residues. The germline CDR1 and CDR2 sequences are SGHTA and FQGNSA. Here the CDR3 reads CASSLDQRDYGYTF. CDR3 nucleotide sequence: TGTGCCAGCAGCTTAGATCAGAGAGACTATGGCTACACCTTC.

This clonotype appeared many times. The chain's CDR3 is CATQMTQGNTEAFF. The CDR3 DNA reads as TGTGCCACGCAAATGACCCAGGGGAACACTGAAGCTTTCTTT. The chain combines TRBV10-3 with TRBJ1-1; TRBD1 might be the D (5 bases). CDR3 length: 14 amino acids. Germline loops: CDR1 ENHRY, CDR2 SYGVKD. Trimming took 10 bases from V and 1 from J, leaving 16 bases between them.

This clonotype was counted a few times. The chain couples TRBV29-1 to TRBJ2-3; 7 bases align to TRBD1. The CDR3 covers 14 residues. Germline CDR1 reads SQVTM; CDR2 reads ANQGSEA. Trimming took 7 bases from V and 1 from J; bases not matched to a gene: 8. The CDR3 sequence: CSATGEEGTDTQYF. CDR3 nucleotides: TGCAGCGCTACAGGGGAAGAAGGCACAGATACGCAGTATTTT.

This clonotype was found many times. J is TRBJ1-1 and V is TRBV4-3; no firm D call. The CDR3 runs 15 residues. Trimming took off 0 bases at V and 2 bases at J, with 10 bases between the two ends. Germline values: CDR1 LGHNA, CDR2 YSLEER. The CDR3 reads CASSQDGADNTEAFF. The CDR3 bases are TGCGCCAGCAGCCAAGATGGAGCGGACAACACTGAAGCTTTCTTT.

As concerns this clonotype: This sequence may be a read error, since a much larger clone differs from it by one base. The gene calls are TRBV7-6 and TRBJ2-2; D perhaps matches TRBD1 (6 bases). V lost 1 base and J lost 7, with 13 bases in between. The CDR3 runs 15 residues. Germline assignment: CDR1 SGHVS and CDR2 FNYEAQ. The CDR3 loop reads CASSLGSGDIGELFF. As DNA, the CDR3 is TGTGCCAGCAGCTTAGGATCAGGGGACATCGGGGAGCTGTTTTTT.

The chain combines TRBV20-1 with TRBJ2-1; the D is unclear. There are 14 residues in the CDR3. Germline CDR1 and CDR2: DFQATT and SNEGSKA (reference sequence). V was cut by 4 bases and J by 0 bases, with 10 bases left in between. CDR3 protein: CSAIRRSSYNEQFF. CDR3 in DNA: TGCAGTGCTATCAGAAGGAGCTCCTACAATGAGCAGTTCTTC.

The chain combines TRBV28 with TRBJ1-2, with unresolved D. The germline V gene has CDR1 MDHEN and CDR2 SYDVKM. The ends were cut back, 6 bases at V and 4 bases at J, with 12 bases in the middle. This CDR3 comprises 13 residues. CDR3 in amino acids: CASSPPQPYGYTF. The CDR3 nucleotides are TGTGCCAGCAGCCCCCCTCAGCCCTATGGCTACACCTTC.

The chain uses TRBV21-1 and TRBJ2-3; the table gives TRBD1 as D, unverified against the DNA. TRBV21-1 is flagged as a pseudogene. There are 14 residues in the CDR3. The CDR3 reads CASSKGVNGDTQYF. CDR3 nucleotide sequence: TGTGCCAGCAGCAAGGGGGTAAACGGGGATACGCAGTATTTT.

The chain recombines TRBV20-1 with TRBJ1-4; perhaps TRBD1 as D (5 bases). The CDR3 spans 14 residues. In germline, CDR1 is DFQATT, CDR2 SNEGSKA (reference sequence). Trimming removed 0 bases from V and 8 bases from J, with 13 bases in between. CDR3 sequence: CSARDRAFLEKLFF. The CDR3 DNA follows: TGCAGTGCTAGAGACAGGGCTTTTCTAGAAAAACTGTTTTTT.

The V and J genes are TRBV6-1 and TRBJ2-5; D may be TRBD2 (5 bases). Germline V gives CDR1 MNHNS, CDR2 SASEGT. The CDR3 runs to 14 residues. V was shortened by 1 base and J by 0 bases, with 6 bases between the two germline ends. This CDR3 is CASSEGLYQETQYF. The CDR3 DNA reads TGTGCCAGCAGTGAAGGACTATACCAAGAGACCCAGTACTTC.

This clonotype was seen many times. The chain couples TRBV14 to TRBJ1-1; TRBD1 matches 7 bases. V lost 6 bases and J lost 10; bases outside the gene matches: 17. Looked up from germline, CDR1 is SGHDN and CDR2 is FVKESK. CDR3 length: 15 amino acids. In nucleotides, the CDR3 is TGTGCCAGCAGTTCACCACAGGGGCCCCTGCTCGGAGCTTTCTTT. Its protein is CASSSPQGPLLGAFF.

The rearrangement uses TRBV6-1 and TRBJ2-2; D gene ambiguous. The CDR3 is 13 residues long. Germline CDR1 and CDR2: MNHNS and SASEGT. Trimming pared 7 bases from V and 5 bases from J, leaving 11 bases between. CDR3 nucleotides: TGTGCCAGCACTTTCTCCGGAACCGGGGAGCTGTTTTTT. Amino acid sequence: CASTFSGTGELFF.

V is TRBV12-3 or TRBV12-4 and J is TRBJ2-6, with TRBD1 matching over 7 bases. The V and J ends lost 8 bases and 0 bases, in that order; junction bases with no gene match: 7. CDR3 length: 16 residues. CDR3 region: CASLRTGLSGANVLTF. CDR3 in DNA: TGTGCCAGCCTACGGACAGGCCTCTCTGGGGCCAACGTCCTGACTTTC.

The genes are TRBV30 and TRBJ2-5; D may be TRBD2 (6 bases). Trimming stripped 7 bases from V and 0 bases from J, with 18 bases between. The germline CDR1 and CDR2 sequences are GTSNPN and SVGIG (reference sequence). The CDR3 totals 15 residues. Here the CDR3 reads CAFGPGLTDQETQYF. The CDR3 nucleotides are TGTGCCTTCGGACCGGGACTTACGGACCAAGAGACCCAGTACTTC.

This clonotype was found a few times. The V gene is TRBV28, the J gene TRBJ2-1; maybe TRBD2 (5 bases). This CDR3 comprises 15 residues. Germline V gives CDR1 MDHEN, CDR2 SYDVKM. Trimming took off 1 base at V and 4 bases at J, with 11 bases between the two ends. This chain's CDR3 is CASSLYLAGYNEQFF. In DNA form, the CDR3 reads TGTGCCAGCAGTTTATACCTAGCTGGTTACAATGAGCAGTTCTTC.

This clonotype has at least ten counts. CDR3 in amino acids: CASSNARAQPQHF. The CDR3, as DNA: TGTGCCAGCTCGAACGCGAGGGCTCAGCCCCAGCATTTT. This chain joins TRBV18 and TRBJ1-5; D ambiguous. V was pared by 6 bases and J by 6 bases, with 12 bases between. The CDR3 has 13 residues. Germline lookup yields CDR1 KGHSH and CDR2 LQKENI.

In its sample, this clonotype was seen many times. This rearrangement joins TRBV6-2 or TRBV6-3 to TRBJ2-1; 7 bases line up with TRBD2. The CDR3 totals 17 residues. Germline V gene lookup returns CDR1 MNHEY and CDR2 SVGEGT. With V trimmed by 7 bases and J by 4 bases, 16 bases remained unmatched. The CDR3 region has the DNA TGTGCCAGCACCCTACCCCTTGGCGGGGGAGGGTACAATGAGCAGTTCTTC. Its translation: CASTLPLGGGGYNEQFF.

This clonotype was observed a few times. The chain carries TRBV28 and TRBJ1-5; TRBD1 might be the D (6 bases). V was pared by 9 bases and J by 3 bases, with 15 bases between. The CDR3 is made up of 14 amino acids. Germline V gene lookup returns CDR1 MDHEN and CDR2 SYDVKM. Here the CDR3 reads CASRGTRINQPQHF. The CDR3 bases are TGTGCCAGTCGGGGGACAAGGATCAATCAGCCCCAGCATTTT.

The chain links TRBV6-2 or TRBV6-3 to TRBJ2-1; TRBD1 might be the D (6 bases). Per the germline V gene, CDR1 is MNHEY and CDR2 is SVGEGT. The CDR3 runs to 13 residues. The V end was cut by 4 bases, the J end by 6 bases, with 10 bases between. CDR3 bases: TGTGCCAGCAGTTTATTACAGGGCAATGAGCAGTTCTTC. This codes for CASSLLQGNEQFF.

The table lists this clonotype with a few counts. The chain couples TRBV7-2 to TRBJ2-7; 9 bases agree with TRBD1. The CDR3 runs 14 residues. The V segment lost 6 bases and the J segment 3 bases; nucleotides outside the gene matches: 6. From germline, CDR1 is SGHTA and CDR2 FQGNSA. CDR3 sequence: CASSRRDRDYEQYF. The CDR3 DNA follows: TGTGCCAGCAGTCGCCGGGACAGGGACTACGAGCAGTACTTC.

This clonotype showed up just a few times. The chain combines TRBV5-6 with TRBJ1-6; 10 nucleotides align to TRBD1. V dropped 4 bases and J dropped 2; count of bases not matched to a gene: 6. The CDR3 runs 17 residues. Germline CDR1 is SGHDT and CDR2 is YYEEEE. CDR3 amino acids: CASSRGQGRPYNSPLHF. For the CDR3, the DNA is TGTGCCAGCAGCCGGGGACAGGGGAGGCCCTATAATTCACCCCTCCACTTT. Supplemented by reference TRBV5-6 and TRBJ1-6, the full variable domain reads DAGVTQSPTHLIKTRGQQVTLRCSPKSGHDTVSWYQQALGQGPQFIFQYYEEEERQRGNFPDRFSGHQFPNYSSELNVNALLLGDSALYLCASSRGQGRPYNSPLHFGNGTRLTVT.

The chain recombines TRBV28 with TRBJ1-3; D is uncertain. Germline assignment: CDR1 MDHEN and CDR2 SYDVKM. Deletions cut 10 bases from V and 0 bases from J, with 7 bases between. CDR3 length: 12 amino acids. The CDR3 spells CATYTSGNTIYF. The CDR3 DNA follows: TGTGCCACCTATACCTCTGGAAACACCATATATTTT.

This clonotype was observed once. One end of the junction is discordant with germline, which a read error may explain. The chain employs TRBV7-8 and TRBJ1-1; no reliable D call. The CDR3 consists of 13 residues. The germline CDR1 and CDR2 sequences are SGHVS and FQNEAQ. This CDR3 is CGSRLTLPGEAFF. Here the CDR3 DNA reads TGTGGCAGCAGGCTAACCCTACCGGGGGAAGCTTTCTTT.

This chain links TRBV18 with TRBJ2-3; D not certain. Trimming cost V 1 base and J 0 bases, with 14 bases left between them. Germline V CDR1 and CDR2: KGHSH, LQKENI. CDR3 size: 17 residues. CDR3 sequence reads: CASSPLFVPQSTDTQYF. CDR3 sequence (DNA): TGTGCCAGCTCACCACTCTTCGTACCCCAAAGCACAGATACGCAGTATTTT. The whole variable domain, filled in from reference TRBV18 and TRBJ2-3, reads NAGVMQNPRHLVRRRGQEARLRCSPMKGHSHVYWYRQLPEEGLKFMVYLQKENIIDESGMPKERFSAEFPKEGPSILRIQQVVRGDSAAYFCASSPLFVPQSTDTQYFGPGTRLTVL.

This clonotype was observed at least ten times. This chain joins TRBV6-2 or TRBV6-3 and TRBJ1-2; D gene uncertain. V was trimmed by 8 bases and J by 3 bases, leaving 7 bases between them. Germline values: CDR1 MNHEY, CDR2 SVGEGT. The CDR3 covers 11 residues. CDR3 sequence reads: CASGPYYGYTF. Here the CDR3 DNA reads TGTGCCAGCGGGCCCTACTATGGCTACACCTTC.

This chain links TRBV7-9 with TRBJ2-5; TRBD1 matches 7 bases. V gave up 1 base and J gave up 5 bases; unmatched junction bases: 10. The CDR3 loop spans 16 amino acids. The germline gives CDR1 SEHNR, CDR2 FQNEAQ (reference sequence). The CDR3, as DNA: TGTGCCAGCAGCTTAGATGGCTCTCGAGGGGGCGAGACCCAGTACTTC. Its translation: CASSLDGSRGGETQYF.

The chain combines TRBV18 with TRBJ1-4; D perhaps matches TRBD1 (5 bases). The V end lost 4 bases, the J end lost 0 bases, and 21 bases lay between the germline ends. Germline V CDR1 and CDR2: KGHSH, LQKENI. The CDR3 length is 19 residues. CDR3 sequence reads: CASSRGIRYGDATNEKLFF. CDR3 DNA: TGTGCCAGCTCACGGGGGATACGATATGGGGATGCAACTAATGAAAAACTGTTTTTT. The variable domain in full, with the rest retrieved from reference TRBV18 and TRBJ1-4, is NAGVMQNPRHLVRRRGQEARLRCSPMKGHSHVYWYRQLPEEGLKFMVYLQKENIIDESGMPKERFSAEFPKEGPSILRIQQVVRGDSAAYFCASSRGIRYGDATNEKLFFGSGTQLSVL.

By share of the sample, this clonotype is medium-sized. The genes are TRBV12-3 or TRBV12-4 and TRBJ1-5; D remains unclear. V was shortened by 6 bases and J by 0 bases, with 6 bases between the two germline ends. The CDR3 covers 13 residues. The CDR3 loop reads CASSWSSNQPQHF. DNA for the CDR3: TGTGCCAGCAGCTGGAGTAGCAATCAGCCCCAGCATTTT.

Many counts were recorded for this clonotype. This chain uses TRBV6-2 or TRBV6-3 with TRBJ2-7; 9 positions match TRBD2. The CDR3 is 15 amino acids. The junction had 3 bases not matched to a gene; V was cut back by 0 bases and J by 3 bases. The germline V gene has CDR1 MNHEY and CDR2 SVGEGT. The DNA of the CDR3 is TGTGCCAGCAGTTACTCGAGACTAGCGGACTACGAGCAGTACTTC. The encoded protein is CASSYSRLADYEQYF.